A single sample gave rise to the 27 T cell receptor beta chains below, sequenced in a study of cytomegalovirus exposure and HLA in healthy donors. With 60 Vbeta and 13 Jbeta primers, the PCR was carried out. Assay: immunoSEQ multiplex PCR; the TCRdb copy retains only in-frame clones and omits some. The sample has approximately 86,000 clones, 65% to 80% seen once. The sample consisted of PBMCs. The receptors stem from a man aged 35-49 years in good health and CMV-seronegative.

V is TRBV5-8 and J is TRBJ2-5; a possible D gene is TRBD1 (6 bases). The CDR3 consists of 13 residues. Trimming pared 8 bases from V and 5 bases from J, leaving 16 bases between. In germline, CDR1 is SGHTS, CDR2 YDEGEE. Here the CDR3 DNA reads TGTGCCAGAGTAAACAGGGATGAGGAGACCCAGTACTTC. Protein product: CARVNRDEETQYF.

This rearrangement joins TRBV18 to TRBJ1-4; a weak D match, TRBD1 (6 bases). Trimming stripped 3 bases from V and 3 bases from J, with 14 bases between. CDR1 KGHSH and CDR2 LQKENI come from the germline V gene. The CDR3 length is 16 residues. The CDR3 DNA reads TGTGCCAGCTCACCCCCGGCAGGGGAACCTAATGAAAAACTGTTTTTT. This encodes CASSPPAGEPNEKLFF.

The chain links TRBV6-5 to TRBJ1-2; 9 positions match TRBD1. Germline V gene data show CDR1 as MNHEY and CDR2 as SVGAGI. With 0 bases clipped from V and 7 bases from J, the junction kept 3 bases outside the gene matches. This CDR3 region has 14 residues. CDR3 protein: CASSYSDRGSGYTF. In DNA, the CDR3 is TGTGCCAGCAGTTACTCGGACAGGGGAAGTGGCTACACCTTC.

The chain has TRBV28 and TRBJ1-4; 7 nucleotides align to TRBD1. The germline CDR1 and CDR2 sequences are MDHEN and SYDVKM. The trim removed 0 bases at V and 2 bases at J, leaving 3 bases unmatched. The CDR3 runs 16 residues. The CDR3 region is CASSLWEGATNEKLFF. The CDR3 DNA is TGTGCCAGCAGTTTATGGGAGGGGGCGACTAATGAAAAACTGTTTTTT.

For the CDR3, the DNA is TGTGCCAGCACAGCTAGTGTCCAAGAGACCCAGTACTTC. This gives the protein CASTASVQETQYF. The chain has TRBV6-5 and TRBJ2-5, with D hard to call. V was pared by 7 bases and J by 1 base, with 10 bases between. The germline gives CDR1 MNHEY, CDR2 SVGAGI. The CDR3 spans 13 residues.

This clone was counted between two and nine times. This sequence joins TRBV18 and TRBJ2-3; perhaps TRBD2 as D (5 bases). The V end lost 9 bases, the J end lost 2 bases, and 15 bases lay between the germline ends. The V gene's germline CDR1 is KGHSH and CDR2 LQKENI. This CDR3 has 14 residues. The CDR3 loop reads CASVKEDPTDTQYF. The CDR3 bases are TGTGCCAGTGTTAAGGAGGACCCCACAGATACGCAGTATTTT.

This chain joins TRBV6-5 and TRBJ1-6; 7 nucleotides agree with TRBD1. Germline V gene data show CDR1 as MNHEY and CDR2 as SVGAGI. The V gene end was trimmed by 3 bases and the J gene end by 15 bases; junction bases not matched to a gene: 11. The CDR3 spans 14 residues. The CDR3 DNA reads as TGTGCCAGCAGTTATCAACAGGGGATAAGCAACCTCCACTTT. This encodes CASSYQQGISNLHF.

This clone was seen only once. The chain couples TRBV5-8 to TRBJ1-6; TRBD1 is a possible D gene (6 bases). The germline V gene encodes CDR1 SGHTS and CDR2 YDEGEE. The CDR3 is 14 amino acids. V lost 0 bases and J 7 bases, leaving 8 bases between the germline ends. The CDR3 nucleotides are TGTGCCAGCAGCTTGGACAGGGCGAATTCACCCCTCCACTTT. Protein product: CASSLDRANSPLHF.

The chain's CDR3 is CASSTPRQGAYQPQHF. In DNA form, the CDR3 reads TGTGCCAGTAGTACTCCCCGACAGGGGGCCTATCAGCCCCAGCATTTT. V gene TRBV19 combines with J gene TRBJ1-5; 10 bases fit TRBD1. The V segment lost 4 bases and the J segment 5 bases; nucleotides outside the gene matches: 8. This CDR3 contains 16 residues. From germline, CDR1 is LNHDA and CDR2 SQIVND (reference sequence).

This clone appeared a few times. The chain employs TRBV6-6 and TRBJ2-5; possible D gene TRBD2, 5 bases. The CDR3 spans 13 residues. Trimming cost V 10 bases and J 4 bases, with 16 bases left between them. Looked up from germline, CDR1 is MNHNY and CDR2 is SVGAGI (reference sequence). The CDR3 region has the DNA TGTGCCACTCAGTTTCCCCGGGGAGAGACCCAGTACTTC. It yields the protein CATQFPRGETQYF.

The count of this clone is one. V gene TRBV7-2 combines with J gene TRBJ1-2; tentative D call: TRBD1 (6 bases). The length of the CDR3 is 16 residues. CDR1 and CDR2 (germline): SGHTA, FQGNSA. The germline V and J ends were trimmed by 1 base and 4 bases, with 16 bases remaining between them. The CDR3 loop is CASSLDSEGEGYGYTF. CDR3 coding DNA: TGTGCCAGCAGCTTAGACTCGGAGGGGGAGGGCTATGGCTACACCTTC.

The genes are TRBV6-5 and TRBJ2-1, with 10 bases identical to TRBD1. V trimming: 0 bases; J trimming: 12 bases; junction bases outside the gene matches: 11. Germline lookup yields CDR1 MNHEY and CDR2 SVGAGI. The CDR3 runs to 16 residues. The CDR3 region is CASSYSSDRGGLAQFF. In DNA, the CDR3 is TGTGCCAGCAGTTACTCCTCGGACAGGGGGGGGTTAGCGCAGTTCTTC.

In DNA form, the CDR3 reads TGTGCCAGCAGCGTAGCGGCGGGGAGCACAGATACGCAGTATTTT. This translates into CASSVAAGSTDTQYF. The V call is TRBV9, the J call TRBJ2-3; a weak D match, TRBD2 (6 bases). There are 15 residues in the CDR3. Germline values: CDR1 SGDLS, CDR2 YYNGEE. V dropped 0 bases and J dropped 0 bases, with 8 bases sitting between them. The full variable domain, in which reference TRBV9 and TRBJ2-3 provide the parts outside the CDR3, is DSGVTQTPKHLITATGQRVTLRCSPRSGDLSVYWYQQSLDQGLQFLIQYYNGEERAKGNILERFSAQQFPDLHSELNLSSLELGDSALYFCASSVAAGSTDTQYFGPGTRLTVL.

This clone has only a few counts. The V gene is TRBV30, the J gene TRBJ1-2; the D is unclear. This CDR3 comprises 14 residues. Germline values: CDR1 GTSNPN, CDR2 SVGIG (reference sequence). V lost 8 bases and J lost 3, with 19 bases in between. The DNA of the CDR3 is TGTGCCGGGAAAGCCGGGGATTCCTACTATGGCTACACCTTC. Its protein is CAGKAGDSYYGYTF. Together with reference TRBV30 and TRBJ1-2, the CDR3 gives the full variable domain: SQTIHQWPATLVQPVGSPLSLECTVEGTSNPNLYWYRQAAGRGLQLLFYSVGIGQISSEVPQNLSASRPQDRQFILSSKKLLLSDSGFYLCAGKAGDSYYGYTFGSGTRLTVV.

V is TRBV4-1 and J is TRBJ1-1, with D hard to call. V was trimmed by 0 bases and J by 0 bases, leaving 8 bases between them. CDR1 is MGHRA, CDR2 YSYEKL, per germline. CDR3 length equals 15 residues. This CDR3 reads CASSQEVGLNTEAFF. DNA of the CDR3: TGCGCCAGCAGCCAAGAGGTTGGGCTGAACACTGAAGCTTTCTTT.

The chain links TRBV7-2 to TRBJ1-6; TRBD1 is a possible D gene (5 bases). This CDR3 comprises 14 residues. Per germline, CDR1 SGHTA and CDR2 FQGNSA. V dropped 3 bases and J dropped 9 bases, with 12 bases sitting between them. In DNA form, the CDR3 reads TGTGCCAGCAGCTTTGGGCAGGGTGGTTCACCCCTCCACTTT. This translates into CASSFGQGGSPLHF.

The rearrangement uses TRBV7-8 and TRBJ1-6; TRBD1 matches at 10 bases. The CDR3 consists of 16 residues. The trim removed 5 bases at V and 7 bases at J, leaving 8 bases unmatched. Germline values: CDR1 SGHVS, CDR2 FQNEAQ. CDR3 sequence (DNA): TGTGCCAGCAGCGACCCGGACAGGGGGACAAATTCACCCCTCCACTTT. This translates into CASSDPDRGTNSPLHF.

CDR3 DNA: TGTGCCAGCAGTTACGGCACCCGCGGCACCGGGGAGCTGTTTTTT. Encoded protein: CASSYGTRGTGELFF. The chain carries TRBV6-5 and TRBJ2-2; D gene uncertain. V was cut by 2 bases and J by 4 bases, with 11 bases left in between. The germline V gene has CDR1 MNHEY and CDR2 SVGAGI. The CDR3 totals 15 residues.

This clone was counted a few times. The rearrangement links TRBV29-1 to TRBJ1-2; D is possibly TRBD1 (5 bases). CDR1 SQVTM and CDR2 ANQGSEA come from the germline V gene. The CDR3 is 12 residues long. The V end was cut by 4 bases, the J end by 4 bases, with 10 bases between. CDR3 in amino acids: CSVGTQSYGYTF. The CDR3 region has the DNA TGCAGCGTTGGGACACAATCCTATGGCTACACCTTC.

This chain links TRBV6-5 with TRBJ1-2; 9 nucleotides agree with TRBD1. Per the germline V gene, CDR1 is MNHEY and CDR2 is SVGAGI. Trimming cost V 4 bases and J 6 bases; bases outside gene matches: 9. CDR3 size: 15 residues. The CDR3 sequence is CASSLTGGGWNGYTF. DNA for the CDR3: TGTGCCAGCAGTTTGACAGGGGGAGGGTGGAATGGCTACACCTTC.

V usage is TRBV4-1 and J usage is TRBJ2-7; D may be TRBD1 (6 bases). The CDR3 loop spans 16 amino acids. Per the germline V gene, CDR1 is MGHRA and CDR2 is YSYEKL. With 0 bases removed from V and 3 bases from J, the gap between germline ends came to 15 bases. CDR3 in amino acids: CASSQDPTTGNYEQYF. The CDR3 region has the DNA TGCGCCAGCAGCCAAGATCCTACGACAGGAAACTACGAGCAGTACTTC.

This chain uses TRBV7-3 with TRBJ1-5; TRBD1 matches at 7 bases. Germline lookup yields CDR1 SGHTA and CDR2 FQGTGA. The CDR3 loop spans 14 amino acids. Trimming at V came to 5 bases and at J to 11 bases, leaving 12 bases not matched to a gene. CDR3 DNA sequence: TGTGCCAGCAGCGCCGGGACAGTGGAGGTGGCCCAGCATTTT. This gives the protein CASSAGTVEVAQHF.

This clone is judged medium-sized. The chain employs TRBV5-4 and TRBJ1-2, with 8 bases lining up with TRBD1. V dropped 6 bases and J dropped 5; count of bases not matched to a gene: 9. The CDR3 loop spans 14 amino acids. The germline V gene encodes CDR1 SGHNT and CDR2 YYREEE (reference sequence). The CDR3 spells CASTKTGEGYGYTF. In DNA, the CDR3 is TGTGCCAGCACCAAGACAGGGGAAGGATATGGCTACACCTTC.

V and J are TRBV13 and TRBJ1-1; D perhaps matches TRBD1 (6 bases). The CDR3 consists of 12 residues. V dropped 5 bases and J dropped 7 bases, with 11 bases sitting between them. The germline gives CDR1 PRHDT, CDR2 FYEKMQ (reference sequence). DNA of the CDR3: TGTGCCAGCAGCCCGTCGACAGGTGAAGCTTTCTTT. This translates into CASSPSTGEAFF.

The CDR3 DNA is TGTGCCAGTAGTCCTCGGGAGAACACTGAAGCTTTCTTT. Its translation is CASSPRENTEAFF. The chain joins TRBV19 to TRBJ1-1, with no clear D. Germline CDR1 LNHDA, CDR2 SQIVND (reference sequence). V was cut by 5 bases and J by 1 base, with 8 bases left in between. This CDR3 contains 13 residues. Combining the CDR3 with reference TRBV19 and TRBJ1-1 gives the whole variable domain DGGITQSPKYLFRKEGQNVTLSCEQNLNHDAMYWYRQDPGQGLRLIYYSQIVNDFQKGDIAEGYSVSREKKESFPLTVTSAQKNPTAFYLCASSPRENTEAFFGQGTRLTVV.

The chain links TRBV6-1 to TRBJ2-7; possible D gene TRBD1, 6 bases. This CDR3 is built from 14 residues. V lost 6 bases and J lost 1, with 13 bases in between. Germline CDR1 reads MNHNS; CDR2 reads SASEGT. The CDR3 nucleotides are TGTGCCAGCAGAAACAGGGAAAGGTCCTACGAGCAGTACTTC. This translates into CASRNRERSYEQYF.

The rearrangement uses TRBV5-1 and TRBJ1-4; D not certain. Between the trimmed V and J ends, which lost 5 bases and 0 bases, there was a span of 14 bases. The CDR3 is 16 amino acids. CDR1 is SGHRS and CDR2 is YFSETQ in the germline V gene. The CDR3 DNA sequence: TGCGCCAGCAGTTCGGGGAGAGTCCCAACTAATGAAAAACTGTTTTTT. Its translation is CASSSGRVPTNEKLFF. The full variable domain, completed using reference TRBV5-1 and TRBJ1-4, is KAGVTQTPRYLIKTRGQQVTLSCSPISGHRSVSWYQQTPGQGLQFLFEYFSETQRNKGNFPGRFSGRQFSNSRSEMNVSTLELGDSALYLCASSSGRVPTNEKLFFGSGTQLSVL.